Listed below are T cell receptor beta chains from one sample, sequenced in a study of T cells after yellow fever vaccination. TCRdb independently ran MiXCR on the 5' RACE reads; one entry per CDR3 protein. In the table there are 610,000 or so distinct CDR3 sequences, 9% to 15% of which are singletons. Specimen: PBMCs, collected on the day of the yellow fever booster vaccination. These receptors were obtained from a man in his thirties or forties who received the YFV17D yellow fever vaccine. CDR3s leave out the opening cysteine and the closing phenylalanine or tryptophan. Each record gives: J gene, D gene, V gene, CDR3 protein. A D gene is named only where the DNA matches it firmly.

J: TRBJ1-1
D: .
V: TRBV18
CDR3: ASSLRTYGWTEAF

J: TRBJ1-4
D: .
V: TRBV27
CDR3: ASSLGHPNEKLF

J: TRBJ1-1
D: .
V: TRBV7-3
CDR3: ASSLGSGSEAF

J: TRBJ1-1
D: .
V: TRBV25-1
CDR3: ASIKSGAFEAF

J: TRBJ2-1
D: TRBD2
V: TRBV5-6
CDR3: ASSFLAGDWGEQF

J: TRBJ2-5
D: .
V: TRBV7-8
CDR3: ASSSWTGGFRETQY

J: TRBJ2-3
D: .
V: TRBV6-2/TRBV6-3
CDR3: ASTQQGLRVRDTQY

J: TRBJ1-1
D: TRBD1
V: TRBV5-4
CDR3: ASSPGQGLGNTEAF

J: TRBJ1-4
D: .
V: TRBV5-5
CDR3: ASSLVSVEKLF

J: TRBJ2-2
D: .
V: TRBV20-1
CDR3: SAVRAGELF

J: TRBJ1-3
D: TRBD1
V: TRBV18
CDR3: ASSRGTDSGNTIY

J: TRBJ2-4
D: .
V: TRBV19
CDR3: ASSTPDVRHKNIQY

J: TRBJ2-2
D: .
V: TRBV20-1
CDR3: AIHPGRGTGELF

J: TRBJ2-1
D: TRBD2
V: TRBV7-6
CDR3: ASSFMGTSSYNEQF

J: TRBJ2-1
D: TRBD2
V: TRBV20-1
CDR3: SASRLAGGLNYNEQF

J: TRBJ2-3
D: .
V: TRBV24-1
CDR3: ATIGGLHTDTQY

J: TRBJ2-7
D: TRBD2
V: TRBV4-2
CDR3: ASSQRTSGYEQY

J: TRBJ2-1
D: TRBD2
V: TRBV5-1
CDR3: ASSFGGRGDEQF

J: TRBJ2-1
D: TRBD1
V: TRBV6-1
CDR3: ASSARDRGDDEQF

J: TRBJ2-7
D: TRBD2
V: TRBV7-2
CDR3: ASSLTTGLAGYEQY

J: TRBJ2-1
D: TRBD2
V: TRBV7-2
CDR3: ASSSGGVNEQF

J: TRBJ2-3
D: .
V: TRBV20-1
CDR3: SATGSTGSTDTQY

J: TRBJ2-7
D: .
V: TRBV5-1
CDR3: ASSSEAPHEQY